The entry below describes one TCR beta chain. The antigen is undetermined. A second PCR, run for about 7 to 11 cycles, used a sample-barcoded 5' primer plus a J-beta primer mix. CDR3-containing paired-end reads numbering at least 2.5 million came from each sample. TCRdb reprocessed the 5' RACE reads with MiXCR, giving one entry per CDR3 protein. The table records 1.4 million or so distinct CDR3 sequences, 40% to 45% of them present only once. The V end lost 1 base, the J end lost 0 bases, and 7 bases lay between the germline ends. Germline CDR1 is GTSNPN and CDR2 is SVGIG (reference sequence). The CDR3 runs 15 residues. The data are from a study of blood T cells in healthy people across ages. At the level of the study: Per two T cells, template switching captured roughly one barcoded beta molecule. Findings of the study overall: With unsorted PBMCs, a conclusive comparison of naive versus antigen-experienced cells was not possible.

This clonotype was obtained from a woman between 18 and 30 years old in good health. The chain joins TRBV30 to TRBJ2-6; D gene uncertain. The sample consisted of blood. As DNA, the CDR3 is TGTGCCTGGAGTGCCCTGAACTCTGGGGCCAACGTCCTGACTTTC. It encodes CAWSALNSGANVLTF.